The T cell receptor (beta chain) described here comes from a study of blood T cell repertoires in COVID-19. Study context: Sample material is recorded as cDNA or gDNA derived from T cells, B-cell-depleted T cells, or PBMCs.

A Seattle source enrolled patients during active infection and followed them longitudinally. In the source study's methods: Scientists estimated how many nucleated cells there were by amplifying reference gene primers. Profiling relied on immunoSEQ multiplex PCR, and the TCRdb table lists in-frame clones only, not all of them. That table supplies the V and J calls and clone size; D and trimming were determined from the DNA. The sample lists around 260,000 clones; more than 85% were seen once. From germline, CDR1 is MNHNY and CDR2 SVGAGI (reference sequence). This CDR3 is 14 amino acids long. J was trimmed by 5 bases and V by 6 bases; bases with no gene match: 9.

This receptor was identified in a person in their late teens or twenties with COVID-19, enrolled during active disease. The chain employs TRBV6-6 and TRBJ2-7, with 8 positions matching TRBD1. The sample taken for sequencing was peripheral blood. The CDR3 region is CASRDRGPANEQYF. CDR3 in DNA: TGTGCCAGCAGAGACAGGGGCCCCGCGAACGAGCAGTACTTC.